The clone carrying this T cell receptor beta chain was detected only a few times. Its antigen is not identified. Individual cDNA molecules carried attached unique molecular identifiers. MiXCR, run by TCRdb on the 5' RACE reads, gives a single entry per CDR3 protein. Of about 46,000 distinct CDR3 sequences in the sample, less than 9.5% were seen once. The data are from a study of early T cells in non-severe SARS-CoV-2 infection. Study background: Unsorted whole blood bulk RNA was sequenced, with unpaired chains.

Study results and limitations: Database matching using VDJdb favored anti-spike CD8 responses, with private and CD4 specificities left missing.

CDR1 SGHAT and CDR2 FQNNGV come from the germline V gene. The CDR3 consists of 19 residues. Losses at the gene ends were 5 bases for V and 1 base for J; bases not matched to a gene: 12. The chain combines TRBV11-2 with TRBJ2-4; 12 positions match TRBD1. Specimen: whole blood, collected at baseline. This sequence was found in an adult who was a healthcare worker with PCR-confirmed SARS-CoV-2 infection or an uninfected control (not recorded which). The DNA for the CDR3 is TGTGCCAGCAGCCCAACGGGACAGGGGGCGACGGGCGCCAAAAACATTCAGTACTTC. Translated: CASSPTGQGATGAKNIQYF. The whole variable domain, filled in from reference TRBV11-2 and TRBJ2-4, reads EAGVAQSPRYKIIEKRQSVAFWCNPISGHATLYWYQQILGQGPKLLIQFQNNGVVDDSQLPKDRFSAERLKGVDSTLKIQPAKLEDSAVYLCASSPTGQGATGAKNIQYFGAGTRLSVL.